Below are 10 T cell receptor beta chains sequenced from a single sample in a study of T cells in Graves' hyperthyroidism and ophthalmopathy. The TCR beta CDR3 regions underwent amplification using RNA transcripts as the source. Initially, a first-round RT-PCR of the TCR CDR3 employed the HTBI primer set. Using its own MiXCR run on the multiplex PCR reads, TCRdb lists one record per CDR3 protein. This sample carries over 400,000 distinct CDR3 sequences, less than 25% of them seen once, and the ten largest clones take about 49%. The sample comprised blood. The receptors here all came from a woman aged 70-85 years with Graves' ophthalmopathy.

V is TRBV30 and J is TRBJ2-6; TRBD1 aligns across 7 bases. In germline, CDR1 is GTSNPN, CDR2 SVGIG (reference sequence). The CDR3 extends over 14 amino acids. V was pared by 4 bases and J by 1 base, with 1 base of the junction left unmatched. The CDR3 here is CAWTGGSGANVLTF. CDR3 sequence (DNA): TGTGCCTGGACAGGGGGTTCTGGGGCCAACGTCCTGACTTTC.

The rearrangement joins TRBV7-3 to TRBJ1-2; TRBD1 aligns across 9 bases. The CDR3 contains 15 residues. CDR1 is SGHTA, CDR2 FQGTGA, per germline. The junction had 6 bases not matched to a gene; V was cut back by 3 bases and J by 4 bases. The CDR3 DNA reads as TGTGCCAGCAGCTTTACAGGGGGCGCCGTCTATGGCTACACCTTC. It codes for CASSFTGGAVYGYTF.

The chain carries TRBV7-9 and TRBJ1-1, with D possibly being TRBD1 (5 bases). Germline V gene data show CDR1 as SEHNR and CDR2 as FQNEAQ (reference sequence). Between the trimmed V and J ends, which lost 1 base and 0 bases, there was a span of 9 bases. CDR3 size: 15 residues. In DNA form, the CDR3 reads TGTGCCAGCAGCTTAGTTCAGACAGTGAACACTGAAGCTTTCTTT. Protein: CASSLVQTVNTEAFF.

This clonotype was seen many times. This chain connects TRBV2 to TRBJ2-1; 12 positions match TRBD2. CDR1 and CDR2 from the germline V gene are SNHLY and FYNNEI. The CDR3 loop spans 13 amino acids. V gave up 1 base and J gave up 12 bases; unmatched junction bases: 1. The CDR3 protein is CASSEELAGGQFF. CDR3 sequence (DNA): TGTGCCAGCAGTGAAGAACTAGCGGGAGGGCAGTTCTTC.

This clonotype was counted between two and nine times. The genes are TRBV3-1 and TRBJ1-2; D possibly corresponds to TRBD1 (5 bases). This CDR3 has 15 residues. Trimming stripped 4 bases from V and 0 bases from J, with 12 bases between. The germline V gene encodes CDR1 LGHDT and CDR2 YNNKEL (reference sequence). CDR3 coding DNA: TGTGCCAGCAGCCTAACCCCGACAGCTAACTATGGCTACACCTTC. It specifies CASSLTPTANYGYTF.

This clonotype was seen only a few times. The chain is built from TRBV6-6 and TRBJ1-2; 7 bases are a match to TRBD1. The CDR3 is made up of 13 amino acids. CDR1 MNHNY and CDR2 SVGAGI come from the germline V gene (reference sequence). V shed 2 bases and J 8 bases; nucleotides not matched to a gene: 5. The chain's CDR3 is CASSYDRDRGYTF. The CDR3 DNA is TGTGCCAGCAGTTACGACAGGGACAGAGGCTACACCTTC.

J is TRBJ1-5 and V is TRBV20-1, with 7 bases aligning to TRBD1. This CDR3 is built from 17 residues. The V gene's germline CDR1 is DFQATT and CDR2 SNEGSKA (reference sequence). J gave up 1 base and V 6 bases, and 15 bases lay outside the gene matches. As DNA, the CDR3 is TGCAGTGCCCCAGGGGGGACAGTTCCTCTCAGCAATCAGCCCCAGCATTTT. Its translation is CSAPGGTVPLSNQPQHF.

This clonotype showed up just a few times. This chain connects TRBV19 to TRBJ1-5; D ambiguous. The germline CDR1 and CDR2 sequences are LNHDA and SQIVND (reference sequence). Between the trimmed V and J ends, which lost 5 bases and 6 bases, there was a span of 14 bases. The CDR3 spans 14 residues. CDR3 residues: CASSSRRATQPQHF. CDR3 DNA sequence: TGTGCCAGTAGTTCCCGACGAGCAACTCAGCCCCAGCATTTT.

The gene calls are TRBV18 and TRBJ1-1; the D is unclear. The V gene's germline CDR1 is KGHSH and CDR2 LQKENI. This CDR3 spans 16 amino acids. Trimming left V 3 bases short and J 3 bases short, with 17 bases between. This chain's CDR3 is CASSPRYRGSDTEAFF. The CDR3 DNA follows: TGTGCCAGCTCACCTCGGTATCGGGGTTCGGACACTGAAGCTTTCTTT.

This clonotype was detected many times. V gene TRBV18 combines with J gene TRBJ2-1; the D call may be TRBD1 or TRBD2 (5 bases each). The germline CDR1 and CDR2 sequences are KGHSH and LQKENI. V shed 5 bases and J shed 6 bases, with 14 bases lying between them. The CDR3 is made up of 14 amino acids. The CDR3 loop reads CASSLAGAPNEQFF. In DNA form, the CDR3 reads TGTGCCAGCTCATTAGCCGGGGCACCCAATGAGCAGTTCTTC.